The 2 T cell receptor beta chains in this list originate from one sample, sequenced in a study of shared clonotypes between healthy human individuals. The method was immunoSEQ multiplex PCR; TCRdb's version includes in-frame clones alone and lacks a portion of them. The sample holds about 2 million clones, about 95% seen once. Cells designated naive CD8 were CD45RO-negative and were positively selected for CCR7, with terminally differentiated effector memory CD45RA+ cells excluded. Sequenced material: naive CD8+ T cells sorted from blood. Receptor source: a young man in good health.

The chain has TRBV7-9 and TRBJ2-7, with D uncertain. Trimming left V 3 bases short and J 3 bases short, with 9 bases between. Germline lookup yields CDR1 SEHNR and CDR2 FQNEAQ (reference sequence). There are 13 residues in the CDR3. The chain's CDR3 is CASSFGEDYEQYF. The CDR3 region has the DNA TGTGCCAGCAGCTTCGGCGAAGACTACGAGCAGTACTTC.

This clone was counted only a few times. V and J are TRBV11-2 and TRBJ1-5; D not resolved. V was pared by 5 bases and J by 4 bases, with 6 bases between. The CDR3 length is 12 residues. Per the germline V gene, CDR1 is SGHAT and CDR2 is FQNNGV. This CDR3 is CASSPENQPQHF. DNA for the CDR3: TGTGCCAGCAGCCCCGAAAATCAGCCCCAGCATTTT.